What follows are 14 T cell receptor beta chains derived from one specimen sequenced in a study of T cell changes during pregnancy in multiple sclerosis (dated by TCRdb to between 2017 and 2020). The library was produced with the immunoSEQ multiplex PCR assay. What TCRdb holds here is the immuneACCESS table cut down to in-frame rearrangements. Part of the clones is not present; checked against another copy, under half of the missing clones reflect an unresolved V gene, and the others are unexplained. The sample table lists 80,000 to 130,000 clones, roughly 93% of them with a count of one. The ten largest clonotypes hold about 1% of the sample. This specimen was peripheral blood, taken before pregnancy. The receptors here all came from a female donor with multiple sclerosis, enrolled in a pregnancy study.

The CDR3, as DNA: TGCGCCAGTCACCGGGACAGAGGCCTGAACACTGAAGCTTTCTTT. It yields the protein CASHRDRGLNTEAFF. The J gene is TRBJ1-1, the V gene TRBV5-1, with 7 bases fitting TRBD1. V was clipped by 8 bases and J by 0 bases; unmatched bases: 10. CDR3 length: 15 amino acids. The germline V gene encodes CDR1 SGHRS and CDR2 YFSETQ.

This chain links TRBV19 with TRBJ1-5, with D hard to call. Germline CDR1 and CDR2: LNHDA and SQIVND (reference sequence). The CDR3 spans 16 residues. Trimming cost V 7 bases and J 7 bases, with 23 bases left between them. For the CDR3, the DNA is TGTGCCAGTACCGACCGCGTGTCTTTCGCAGGCCAGCCCCAGCATTTT. Protein sequence: CASTDRVSFAGQPQHF.

The chain is built from TRBV21-1 and TRBJ1-3; TRBD1 reflects the table's D call only, with no check against the DNA. TRBV21-1 is labeled a pseudogene. This CDR3 spans 15 amino acids. The CDR3 DNA reads TGTGCCAGCAGCAAGGTACAGCTCTCTGGAAACACCATATATTTT. Translation gives CASSKVQLSGNTIYF.

This chain connects TRBV7-3 to TRBJ1-4, with D perhaps matching TRBD1 (5 bases). Looked up from germline, CDR1 is SGHTA and CDR2 is FQGTGA. The CDR3 has 14 residues. Deletions cut 5 bases from V and 7 bases from J, with 14 bases between. For the CDR3, the DNA is TGTGCCAGCAGCCTGCAAGGGGAGGGTGAAAAACTGTTTTTT. Its protein product is CASSLQGEGEKLFF.

V usage is TRBV11-2 and J usage is TRBJ1-1; 8 bases match TRBD1. The ends lost 3 bases at V and 4 bases at J; junction bases unmatched: 4. The germline CDR1 and CDR2 sequences are SGHAT and FQNNGV. The CDR3 consists of 14 residues. CDR3 sequence: CASSFPTGATEAFF. Here the CDR3 DNA reads TGTGCCAGCAGCTTCCCGACAGGGGCCACTGAAGCTTTCTTT.

The J gene is TRBJ2-2, the V gene TRBV29-1, with 16 bases fitting TRBD2. The CDR3 totals 15 residues. Germline V CDR1 and CDR2: SQVTM, ANQGSEA. The V segment lost 7 bases and the J segment 8 bases; nucleotides outside the gene matches: 7. CDR3 amino acids: CSALPGLAGGGELFF. CDR3 nucleotide sequence: TGCAGCGCACTACCGGGACTAGCGGGAGGGGGGGAGCTGTTTTTT.

The V call is TRBV11-1, the J call TRBJ1-1; D remains unclear. CDR3 size: 15 residues. The germline V gene has CDR1 SGHAT and CDR2 FQDESV (reference sequence). V lost 0 bases and J lost 4, with 12 bases in between. This CDR3 is CASSLADGVVTEAFF. The CDR3 bases are TGTGCCAGCAGCTTAGCTGACGGGGTTGTCACTGAAGCTTTCTTT.

The V call is TRBV19, the J call TRBJ2-2; D is perhaps TRBD1 (5 bases). Trimming removed 3 bases at V and 7 bases at J, with 9 bases between. Germline V gives CDR1 LNHDA, CDR2 SQIVND (reference sequence). The length of the CDR3 is 13 residues. The CDR3 spells CASSMGPSGELFF. In DNA form, the CDR3 reads TGTGCCAGTAGTATGGGGCCGAGCGGGGAGCTGTTTTTT.

J is TRBJ2-6 and V is TRBV12-5, with a weak D call TRBD1 (5 bases). The germline V and J ends were trimmed by 10 bases and 4 bases, with 14 bases remaining between them. The CDR3 totals 14 residues. Per germline, CDR1 LGHNT and CDR2 FRNRAP. The CDR3: CATSLGHGANVLTF. The CDR3 bases are TGTGCTACCTCCTTGGGGCACGGGGCCAACGTCCTGACTTTC.

This clone was seen just once. This chain uses TRBV28 with TRBJ1-1; 7 nucleotides agree with TRBD1. Germline trimming cut 1 base from V and 1 base from J; bases unmatched to any gene: 3. The CDR3 is 15 residues long. Germline CDR1 MDHEN, CDR2 SYDVKM. The CDR3 spells CASSLSTGRNTEAFF. CDR3 nucleotides: TGTGCCAGCAGTTTATCGACAGGGAGGAACACTGAAGCTTTCTTT. Together with reference TRBV28 and TRBJ1-1, the CDR3 gives the full variable domain: DVKVTQSSRYLVKRTGEKVFLECVQDMDHENMFWYRQDPGLGLRLIYFSYDVKMKEKGDIPEGYSVSREKKERFSLILESASTNQTSMYLCASSLSTGRNTEAFFGQGTRLTVV.

The CDR3 loop is CASSLAGQTSYNEQFF. CDR3 coding DNA: TGCGCCAGCAGCCTGGCGGGACAGACATCCTACAATGAGCAGTTCTTC. The chain joins TRBV4-1 to TRBJ2-1; TRBD1 might be the D (7 bases). The germline V gene encodes CDR1 MGHRA and CDR2 YSYEKL. V dropped 4 bases and J dropped 1 base, with 14 bases sitting between them. CDR3 length equals 16 residues.

This clone was recorded a few times. The V and J genes are TRBV18 and TRBJ1-1, with no clear D. CDR1 KGHSH and CDR2 LQKENI come from the germline V gene. The CDR3 covers 13 residues. V was pared by 0 bases and J by 5 bases, with 7 bases between. CDR3 DNA sequence: TGTGCCAGCTCACCACCGGCAGTTACTGAAGCTTTCTTT. Translated: CASSPPAVTEAFF.

J is TRBJ2-1 and V is TRBV5-1; 10 bases match TRBD2. Germline values: CDR1 SGHRS, CDR2 YFSETQ. The V and J ends lost 3 bases and 8 bases, in that order; junction bases with no gene match: 8. This CDR3 has 15 amino acids. CDR3 loop: CASSSPGTSVDEQFF. CDR3 in DNA: TGCGCCAGCAGCTCCCCCGGGACTAGCGTCGATGAGCAGTTCTTC. Full variable domain (outside the CDR3, taken from reference TRBV5-1 and TRBJ2-1): KAGVTQTPRYLIKTRGQQVTLSCSPISGHRSVSWYQQTPGQGLQFLFEYFSETQRNKGNFPGRFSGRQFSNSRSEMNVSTLELGDSALYLCASSSPGTSVDEQFFGPGTRLTVL.

This clone was seen just once. The V and J genes are TRBV6-1 and TRBJ1-6; 9 bases map to TRBD1. CDR1 is MNHNS, CDR2 SASEGT, per germline. V lost 6 bases to trimming and J lost 11 bases; unmatched junction nucleotides: 11. The CDR3 runs to 15 residues. The DNA of the CDR3 is TGTGCCAGCAGGGCAGGACAGGGGAATTTTACACCCCTCCACTTT. It codes for CASRAGQGNFTPLHF.